In its sample, the clone carrying this TCR beta chain was seen a few times. Antigen specificity is unknown. This entry is derived from a study of cytomegalovirus exposure and HLA in healthy donors. Study overall: Tens of millions of unique TCRs from HLA-typed donors were held in an early release of data. Caucasian-associated ancestry cluster membership applied to 75% to 85% of approximately 400 genotyped donors.

CDR1 and CDR2 from the germline V gene are SGHVS and FNYEAQ. CDR3 length: 16 residues. Trimming at V came to 0 bases and at J to 2 bases, leaving 4 bases not matched to a gene. The donors comprised healthy bone marrow donors. Whole-study findings and limits: Earlier findings revealed that most TCR beta V segments proved productive either about 87% or about 30% of the time.

13 Jbeta primers and 60 Vbeta primers were used for the PCR. This table comes from immunoSEQ multiplex PCR, and its TCRdb copy is limited to in-frame clones, with some not included. In the table there are about 180,000 clones, approximately 80% of which are singletons. This clonotype was obtained from a young man in good health and CMV-seronegative. Sequencing was done on a sample of PBMCs. The rearrangement joins TRBV7-6 to TRBJ2-3, with 8 bases aligning to TRBD1. This CDR3 reads CASSLAGTGNTDTQYF. The CDR3 DNA reads TGTGCCAGCAGCTTAGCTGGGACAGGTAACACAGATACGCAGTATTTT.